The present TCR beta chain was sequenced within a study of blood T cell repertoires in COVID-19 (TCRdb year 2020). Regarding the study in general: Samples covering the acute and convalescent phases of COVID-19 were provided by collaborators in the United States, Italy and Spain. Samples were obtained from the ongoing ImmuneRACE study (first 160 participants) and from over a thousand subjects provided by 6 global collaborators. The material from the prospective study consisted of cDNA or gDNA derived from T cells, B-cell-depleted T cells, or PBMCs. Subjects who had been exposed to COVID-19, were actively infected with it, or had recovered from it provided the deeply sampled blood TCRbeta repertoires that made up the dataset. HLA class I and class II types, where available, came from metadata supplied by the sample provider rather than from assay-based typing. A de-identified subject ID, COVID-19 status, age in years and sex were almost always included in the sample metadata. The repertoires were released in a freely available public database intended as a resource for research on the immune response to SARS-CoV-2. General conclusions and limits of the study: The quantity of clinical and demographic metadata differed by source and by participant and was supplied without curation.

To note about this clone: Its antigen target is currently unknown. Per-base qualities were not stored, and no clone one base away is much larger.

The CDR3 spans 14 residues, from the cysteine through the phenylalanine. The kept DNA is CDR3 alone, 42 bases in frame from the first base. For CDR1 and CDR2, the germline V gene lists WSHSY and SAAADI. Germline trimming amounts to 6 bases on V and 4 bases on J, with 7 as the count of junction bases outside the gene matches. Participants in the prospective study were enrolled through a virtual design, were aged roughly 18 to 100 years, and lived in 24 United States geographic areas. Cohort assignment in the prospective study relied on participant-reported clinical history from a screening survey and a study questionnaire. ImmuneRACE Cohort 3 recovered participants were defined by two consecutive negative NP/OP PCR tests, healthcare professional clearance, or symptom resolution. Each participant in the prospective study had whole blood, serum and a nasopharyngeal or oropharyngeal swab collected by mobile phlebotomists. Participants in the prospective study had the option to provide additional blood draws and questionnaires over a roughly 2-month period. Before DNA extraction, prospective study blood samples were shipped either frozen or at room temperature.

TCRbeta CDR3 regions were amplified from genomic DNA using the immunoSEQ Assay, a bias-controlled multiplex PCR. Per the source publication's procedure: Within the assay, amplification of reference gene primers was used to estimate how many nucleated cells each sample contained. To quantify the absolute abundance of each unique TCRbeta CDR3 rearrangement, sequence reads were collapsed and filtered. Productive Simpson clonality was computed per sample as the square root of Simpson's diversity index over productive rearrangements. As stored in TCRdb, this immuneACCESS dataset retains in-frame rearrangements with V and J assigned. A fraction of the clones does not appear; measured against another copy, unresolved V genes explain less than half of the discrepancy, and the remainder lacks a known reason. The V and J calls and the clone size are those of that table, but D and trimming were determined from the DNA. This sample is represented by approximately 440,000 clones; roughly 87% of them were singletons. The biggest ten clones account for under 0.85% of the sample.

The sequenced material came from PBMCs or T cells enriched from blood (not recorded which). The TCR originated in a woman in her late teens or twenties who had recovered from COVID-19. The rearrangement combines TRBV10-2 with TRBJ2-3; 7 bases in between match TRBD2. In nucleotides, the sequence is TGCGCCAGCAGGGAGGGCGCGGGGGCAGATACGCAGTATTTT. It is translated as CASREGAGADTQYF.